A selection of T cell receptor beta chains follows, all from one sample in a study of monozygotic twins with inflammatory bowel disease. TCRdb re-called the 5' RACE reads; one entry per CDR3 protein, DNA not given. The table for this sample gives approximately 400,000 distinct CDR3 sequences. The sequencing input was blood. The receptor source for this set is a human donor with ulcerative colitis or Crohn's disease, or a healthy co-twin of an affected twin (not recorded which). Both conserved end residues are part of each CDR3.

>TRBJ2-7|TRBV3-1
CASSQGVFYEQYF
>TRBJ1-2|TRBV7-2
CASSSPPGRYGYTF
>TRBJ2-2|TRBV12-3/TRBV12-4
CASHWGNTGELFF
>TRBJ2-1|TRBV5-7
CASSRQWSSYNEQFF
>TRBJ2-1|TRBV25-1
CASSEAGEGGNEQFF
>TRBJ2-3|TRBV2
CASSASGGDSDTQYF
>TRBJ1-5|TRBV25-1
CASSEGNQGQPQHF
>TRBJ1-5|TRBV10-3
CAISESKGGSSNQPQHF
>TRBJ2-5|TRBV12-3/TRBV12-4
CASAWGEETQYF
>TRBJ1-3|TRBV24-1
CATPAAQLRLDVLEGEAGNTIYF
>TRBJ2-1|TRBV5-5
CASSLKVAGAEQFF
>TRBJ2-7|TRBV12-3/TRBV12-4
CASRGQGGPYEQYF
>TRBJ1-1|TRBV10-3
CAIIKGEENTEAFF
>TRBJ1-6|TRBV20-1
CSARGGPQGYNSPLHF
>TRBJ2-7|TRBV27
CASSPRDRGYEQYF
>TRBJ1-1|TRBV10-3
CAIRPQVNTEAFF
>TRBJ2-1|TRBV7-2
CASSLAGGQGYEQFF
>TRBJ2-5|TRBV7-2
CASSLSGTGYLETQYF
>TRBJ2-5|TRBV7-9
CASSLDREETQYF
>TRBJ1-6|TRBV20-1
CSARIDRDNSPLHF
>TRBJ2-3|TRBV10-3
CAISGGSGGEDTQYF
>TRBJ2-3|TRBV14
CASSHVAGGPLNTQYF
>TRBJ2-6|TRBV3-1
CASSRSGRDSGANVLTF
>TRBJ1-1|TRBV18
CASSPLGGMNTEAFF
>TRBJ2-2|TRBV20-1
CSARKTNTGELFF
>TRBJ1-1|TRBV6-4
CASSQRMGTEAFF
>TRBJ2-7|TRBV27
CATSLRLAGIYEQYF
>TRBJ2-3|TRBV20-1
CSAHGQDHTQYF
>TRBJ2-2|TRBV7-8
CASSITRLAGAPGTGELFF
>TRBJ1-1|TRBV5-6
CASSWIMNTEAFF
>TRBJ2-3|TRBV11-2
CASSLGQARDTQYF
>TRBJ2-3|TRBV3-1
CASSQDTTTADTQYF
>TRBJ1-1|TRBV18
CASSPGGNTEAFF
>TRBJ2-4|TRBV5-1
CASSLGDRDANIQYF
>TRBJ2-1|TRBV6-1
CASSELLAGYNEQFF
>TRBJ2-7|TRBV28
CASGSTLYEQYF
>TRBJ2-1|TRBV7-2
CASSFRREVNEQFF
>TRBJ2-3|TRBV5-1
CASSPERDTQYF
>TRBJ2-5|TRBV28
CASSLMAETQYF
>TRBJ2-6|TRBV18
CASSATASSGANVLTF
>TRBJ1-5|TRBV19
CASGRGSGNQPQHF
>TRBJ2-3|TRBV7-2
CASSLAGPRVDTQYF
>TRBJ2-5|TRBV29-1
CSVAWDRGETQYF
>TRBJ2-1|TRBV29-1
CSVVPPDRGYNEQFF
>TRBJ2-1|TRBV9
CASSDPGQNYNEQFF
>TRBJ2-7|TRBV12-3/TRBV12-4
CASSPLGQGRPYEQYF
>TRBJ2-3|TRBV5-1
CASSLDLPPTDTQYF
>TRBJ2-1|TRBV28
CASSLRELNEQFF
>TRBJ2-1|TRBV12-3/TRBV12-4
CASSTSLAGTFNEQFF
>TRBJ2-3|TRBV3-1
CASSPRPTGGLLYTQYF
>TRBJ2-2|TRBV4-2
CASSSHTGENTGELFF
>TRBJ2-2|TRBV5-1
CASSLWGANTGELFF
>TRBJ1-1|TRBV5-1
CASSLRPFNTEAFF
>TRBJ1-6|TRBV10-2
CASTWDRGNSPLHF